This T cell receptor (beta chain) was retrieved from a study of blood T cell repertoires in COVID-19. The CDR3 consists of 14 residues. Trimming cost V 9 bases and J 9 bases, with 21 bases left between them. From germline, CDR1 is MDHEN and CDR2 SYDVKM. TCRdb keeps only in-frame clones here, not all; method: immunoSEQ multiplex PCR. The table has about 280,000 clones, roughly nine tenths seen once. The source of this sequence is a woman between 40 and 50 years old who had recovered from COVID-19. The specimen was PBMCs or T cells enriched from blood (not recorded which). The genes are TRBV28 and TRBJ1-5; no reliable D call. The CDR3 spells CASEKDGGRRPQHF. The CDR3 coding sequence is TGTGCCAGTGAGAAGGACGGAGGACGAAGGCCCCAGCATTTT.